These 26 T cell receptor beta chains came from one sample sequenced in a study of blood T cell repertoires in COVID-19. The table came from immunoSEQ multiplex PCR; TCRdb's copy has only in-frame clones and leaves some out. The sample lists under 250,000 clones; 83% were seen once. Sequenced input: peripheral blood. These receptors all come from a woman aged 40 to 50 with active or convalescent COVID-19.

V is TRBV6-2 or TRBV6-3 and J is TRBJ2-7, with 13 bases fitting TRBD2. Per the germline V gene, CDR1 is MNHEY and CDR2 is SVGEGT. The CDR3 has 15 residues. J gave up 6 bases and V 6 bases, and 8 bases lay outside the gene matches. Written as DNA, the CDR3 is TGTGCCAGCAGCAGCGGACTAGCGGGAGTAGGCGAGCAGTACTTC. Encoded protein: CASSSGLAGVGEQYF.

The chain couples TRBV15 to TRBJ1-4; 8 bases align to TRBD1. The CDR3 covers 15 residues. Germline-derived CDR1 and CDR2 are LNHNV and YYDKDF (reference sequence). Losses at the gene ends were 3 bases for V and 5 bases for J; bases not matched to a gene: 5. The CDR3 DNA reads TGTGCCACCAGCAGGGACAGGGTCCAGAATGAAAAACTGTTTTTT. Translating gives CATSRDRVQNEKLFF.

This clone has only a few counts. The chain carries TRBV5-3 and TRBJ2-5; D possibly corresponds to TRBD1 (6 bases). TRBV5-3 is known as an ORF, though its function is uncertain. Trimming stripped 2 bases from V and 0 bases from J, with 11 bases between. This CDR3 is built from 15 residues. CDR3 sequence: CARSFDRQDQETQYF. The DNA of the CDR3 is TGTGCCAGAAGCTTCGATAGACAGGACCAAGAGACCCAGTACTTC.

The rearrangement links TRBV7-2 to TRBJ1-2; tentatively, D is TRBD1 (5 bases). Trimming shortened V by 1 base and J by 5 bases, and 8 bases separated the two germline ends. CDR1 and CDR2 (germline): SGHTA, FQGNSA. The CDR3 is made up of 13 amino acids. For the CDR3, the DNA is TGTGCCAGCAGCTTAGGGGGCCCATATGGCTACACCTTC. Translation gives CASSLGGPYGYTF. The complete variable domain, with remaining parts taken from reference TRBV7-2 and TRBJ1-2, reads GAGVSQSPSNKVTEKGKDVELRCDPISGHTALYWYRQSLGQGLEFLIYFQGNSAPDKSGLPSDRFSAERTGGSVSTLTIQRTQQEDSAVYLCASSLGGPYGYTFGSGTRLTVV.

The gene calls are TRBV14 and TRBJ2-7; D is possibly TRBD2 (6 bases). CDR3 length: 14 residues. Trimming removed 1 base from V and 7 bases from J, with 14 bases in between. Per the germline V gene, CDR1 is SGHDN and CDR2 is FVKESK. CDR3 sequence reads: CASSQGGETMEQYF. CDR3 coding DNA: TGTGCCAGCAGCCAAGGGGGGGAAACCATGGAGCAGTACTTC.

The chain links TRBV6-2 or TRBV6-3 to TRBJ1-2; 7 positions agree with TRBD1. Trimming at V came to 4 bases and at J to 0 bases, leaving 5 bases not matched to a gene. The length of the CDR3 is 15 residues. The germline CDR1 and CDR2 sequences are MNHEY and SVGEGT. The CDR3 spells CASSWDRLANYGYTF. The CDR3 DNA follows: TGTGCCAGCAGTTGGGACAGATTAGCTAACTATGGCTACACCTTC.

The chain employs TRBV19 and TRBJ1-4, with unresolved D. Germline CDR1 LNHDA, CDR2 SQIVND (reference sequence). The CDR3 is 15 amino acids. V gave up 2 bases and J gave up 8 bases, with 15 bases separating them. The CDR3 DNA sequence: TGTGCCAGTAGTATATTCGGGATAAAGTGGGAAAAACTGTTTTTT. Encoded protein: CASSIFGIKWEKLFF. Drawing the rest from reference TRBV19 and TRBJ1-4, the complete variable domain is DGGITQSPKYLFRKEGQNVTLSCEQNLNHDAMYWYRQDPGQGLRLIYYSQIVNDFQKGDIAEGYSVSREKKESFPLTVTSAQKNPTAFYLCASSIFGIKWEKLFFGSGTQLSVL.

The J gene is TRBJ2-1, the V gene TRBV2; 8 bases agree with TRBD2. The CDR3 length is 16 residues. The germline V gene encodes CDR1 SNHLY and CDR2 FYNNEI. V shed 0 bases, J shed 6 bases, and the junction held 7 bases outside the gene matches. CDR3 sequence (DNA): TGTGCCAGCAGTGAAGCGCTTCCGGGAGGGGGCAATGAGCAGTTCTTC. The encoded protein is CASSEALPGGGNEQFF.

V usage is TRBV6-5 and J usage is TRBJ1-1; D might be TRBD1 (6 bases). Trimming removed 5 bases at V and 1 base at J, with 8 bases between. Looked up from germline, CDR1 is MNHEY and CDR2 is SVGAGI. The CDR3 has 13 residues. CDR3 sequence (DNA): TGTGCCAGCAGTAAACAGGGGAACACTGAAGCTTTCTTT. This codes for CASSKQGNTEAFF.

The genes are TRBV29-1 and TRBJ1-2, with 12 bases identical to TRBD1. Germline V gene lookup returns CDR1 SQVTM and CDR2 ANQGSEA. This CDR3 spans 18 amino acids. V was clipped by 2 bases and J by 1 base; unmatched bases: 11. CDR3 sequence (DNA): TGCAGCGTTGAACGCTGGGGGACAGGGGGCGACGGTAACTATGGCTACACCTTC. Its protein is CSVERWGTGGDGNYGYTF. Looking up the rest from reference TRBV29-1 and TRBJ1-2 gives the full variable domain: SAVISQKPSRDICQRGTSLTIQCQVDSQVTMMFWYRQQPGQSLTLIATANQGSEATYESGFVIDKFPISRPNLTFSTLTVSNMSPEDSSIYLCSVERWGTGGDGNYGYTFGSGTRLTVV.

CDR3 coding DNA: TGTGCCAGCAGCTTGGTCAGTGAGGGCGAAGCTTTCTTT. The encoded protein is CASSLVSEGEAFF. The rearrangement links TRBV5-4 to TRBJ1-1, with D unclear. Trimming shortened V by 0 bases and J by 8 bases, and 11 bases separated the two germline ends. Germline lookup yields CDR1 SGHNT and CDR2 YYREEE (reference sequence). The CDR3 has 13 residues.

This chain links TRBV27 with TRBJ1-1; no reliable D call. V was pared by 6 bases and J by 4 bases, with 27 bases between. The CDR3 is made up of 18 amino acids. Germline CDR1 reads MNHEY; CDR2 reads SMNVEV (reference sequence). The CDR3 region is CASRIEGTSPPFLTEAFF. CDR3 nucleotide sequence: TGTGCCAGCAGAATCGAGGGTACATCCCCTCCTTTCCTCACTGAAGCTTTCTTT.

The chain uses TRBV19 and TRBJ1-1, with 8 nucleotides matching TRBD1. Germline loops: CDR1 LNHDA, CDR2 SQIVND (reference sequence). Germline trimming cut 8 bases from V and 0 bases from J; bases unmatched to any gene: 5. The CDR3 is made up of 14 amino acids. For the CDR3, the DNA is TGTGCCAGTTGGGACAGGCGATTGAACACTGAAGCTTTCTTT. It is translated as CASWDRRLNTEAFF.

This chain links TRBV5-4 with TRBJ1-1; D is undetermined. V dropped 4 bases and J dropped 1 base, with 11 bases sitting between them. There are 14 residues in the CDR3. CDR1 and CDR2 from the germline V gene are SGHNT and YYREEE (reference sequence). CDR3: CASSPWLQNTEAFF. CDR3 nucleotides: TGTGCCAGCAGCCCCTGGCTGCAGAACACTGAAGCTTTCTTT.

The chain combines TRBV30 with TRBJ2-5, with 9 bases matching TRBD2. The CDR3 has 13 residues. V lost 4 bases and J lost 5; bases outside the gene matches: 5. Germline V lookup: CDR1 GTSNPN, CDR2 SVGIG (reference sequence). The CDR3 sequence: CAWNRGGAETQYF. The CDR3 region has the DNA TGTGCCTGGAACCGCGGGGGGGCGGAGACCCAGTACTTC.

This clone appeared a single time. The chain carries TRBV10-3 and TRBJ2-1, with 14 positions matching TRBD2. Germline V gives CDR1 ENHRY, CDR2 SYGVKD. V shed 4 bases and J 12 bases; nucleotides not matched to a gene: 8. The CDR3 has 15 residues. CDR3 sequence reads: CAISGTGLAGVRQFF. Written as DNA, the CDR3 is TGTGCCATCAGTGGGACGGGACTAGCGGGGGTCCGGCAGTTCTTC.

The rearrangement links TRBV6-5 to TRBJ1-2; D not resolved. The germline V and J ends were trimmed by 9 bases and 3 bases, with 8 bases remaining between them. Looked up from germline, CDR1 is MNHEY and CDR2 is SVGAGI. The CDR3 totals 11 residues. CDR3 loop: CASRRDYGYTF. The CDR3, as DNA: TGTGCCAGTCGGAGGGACTATGGCTACACCTTC.

This sequence joins TRBV27 and TRBJ1-1; possible D gene TRBD1, 5 bases. CDR1 is MNHEY and CDR2 is SMNVEV in the germline V gene (reference sequence). The ends were cut back, 0 bases at V and 11 bases at J, with 13 bases in the middle. The CDR3 loop spans 13 amino acids. The CDR3 DNA sequence: TGTGCCAGCAGTTTATCGCAGGGCCTGGGGGCTTTCTTT. It specifies CASSLSQGLGAFF.

The V and J genes are TRBV19 and TRBJ1-2, with 12 bases fitting TRBD1. In germline, CDR1 is LNHDA, CDR2 SQIVND (reference sequence). The V and J ends lost 5 bases and 5 bases, in that order; junction bases with no gene match: 12. This CDR3 spans 17 amino acids. CDR3 protein: CASSEYLGQGARYGYTF. In DNA form, the CDR3 reads TGTGCCAGTAGTGAATATCTGGGACAGGGGGCCCGATATGGCTACACCTTC.

The chain couples TRBV24-1 to TRBJ1-2, with D possibly TRBD1 on 5 matching bases. The CDR3 has 17 residues. The germline gives CDR1 KGHDR, CDR2 SFDVKD. Trimming cost V 2 bases and J 4 bases, with 19 bases left between them. DNA of the CDR3: TGTGCCACCAGTGATTCCACGGTTACAGGAGCTACCTATGGCTACACCTTC. This encodes CATSDSTVTGATYGYTF.

This clone was counted between two and nine times. CDR3 sequence reads: CASSLAWANTGELFF. CDR3 bases: TGTGCCAGCAGCTTGGCCTGGGCCAACACCGGGGAGCTGTTTTTT. V and J are TRBV5-4 and TRBJ2-2, with D uncertain. This CDR3 comprises 15 residues. CDR1 SGHNT and CDR2 YYREEE come from the germline V gene (reference sequence). V was shortened by 0 bases and J by 2 bases, with 8 bases between the two germline ends.

The gene calls are TRBV30 and TRBJ2-3, with D hard to call. Trimming took 0 bases from V and 4 from J, leaving 5 bases between them. CDR1 is GTSNPN, CDR2 SVGIG, per germline (reference sequence). The CDR3 is 12 residues long. The CDR3 loop is CAWSVGADTQYF. In DNA, the CDR3 is TGTGCCTGGAGTGTTGGAGCAGATACGCAGTATTTT.

CDR3 amino acids: CASSYSNRQLPTF. The DNA of the CDR3 is TGTGCCAGCAGTTACTCAAACCGACAGTTACCCACCTTC. The chain employs TRBV6-6 and TRBJ1-2, with D possibly matching TRBD1 (5 bases). Germline CDR1 is MNHNY and CDR2 is SVGAGI (reference sequence). The CDR3 extends over 13 amino acids. The germline V and J ends were trimmed by 0 bases and 13 bases, with 15 bases remaining between them.

The DNA of the CDR3 is TGCGCCAGCAGCCAGGCCAGGGGGGTCTATGGCTACACCTTC. Translating it yields CASSQARGVYGYTF. The J gene is TRBJ1-2, the V gene TRBV5-1; 7 bases match TRBD1. V shed 4 bases and J 4 bases; nucleotides not matched to a gene: 7. The CDR3 sequence is 14 residues long. Per the germline V gene, CDR1 is SGHRS and CDR2 is YFSETQ.

The CDR3 region is CASSGTGKTEAFF. In DNA, the CDR3 is TGTGCCAGCAGCGGGACAGGGAAAACTGAAGCTTTCTTT. J is TRBJ1-1 and V is TRBV28, with 9 bases identical to TRBD1. V gave up 6 bases and J gave up 5 bases; unmatched junction bases: 4. Germline CDR1 is MDHEN and CDR2 is SYDVKM. The CDR3 loop spans 13 amino acids.

The V call is TRBV24-1, the J call TRBJ1-5; TRBD1 aligns across 8 bases. CDR3 length: 14 amino acids. Trimming took 4 bases from V and 6 from J; bases not matched to a gene: 4. Germline V gives CDR1 KGHDR, CDR2 SFDVKD. The CDR3 bases are TGTGCCACCAGTGAGACAGGGGAGGGTCAGCCCCAGCATTTT. This encodes CATSETGEGQPQHF.